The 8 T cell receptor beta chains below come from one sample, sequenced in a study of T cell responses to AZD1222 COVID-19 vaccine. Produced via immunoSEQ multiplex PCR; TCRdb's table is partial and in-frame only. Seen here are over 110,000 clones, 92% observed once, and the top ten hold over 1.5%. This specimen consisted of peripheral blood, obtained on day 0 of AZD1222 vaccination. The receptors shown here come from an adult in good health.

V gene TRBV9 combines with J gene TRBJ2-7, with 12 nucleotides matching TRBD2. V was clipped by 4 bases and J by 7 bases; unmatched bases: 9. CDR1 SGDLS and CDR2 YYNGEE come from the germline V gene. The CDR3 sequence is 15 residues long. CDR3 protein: CASSPSGRAIGEQYF. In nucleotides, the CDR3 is TGTGCCAGCAGCCCTAGCGGGAGGGCCATTGGAGAGCAGTACTTC.

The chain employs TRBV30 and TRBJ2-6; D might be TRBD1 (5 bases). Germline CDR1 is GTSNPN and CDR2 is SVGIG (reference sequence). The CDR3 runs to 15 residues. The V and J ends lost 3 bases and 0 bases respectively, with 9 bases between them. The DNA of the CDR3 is TGTGCCTGGAGCGGAACAGGCTCTGGGGCCAACGTCCTGACTTTC. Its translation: CAWSGTGSGANVLTF.

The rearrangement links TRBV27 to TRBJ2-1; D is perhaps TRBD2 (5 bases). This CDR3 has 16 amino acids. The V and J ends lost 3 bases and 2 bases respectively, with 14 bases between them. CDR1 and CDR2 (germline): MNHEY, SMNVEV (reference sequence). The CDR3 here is CASSFGGYTPYNEQFF. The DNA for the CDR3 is TGTGCCAGCAGTTTTGGAGGATATACCCCCTACAATGAGCAGTTCTTC.

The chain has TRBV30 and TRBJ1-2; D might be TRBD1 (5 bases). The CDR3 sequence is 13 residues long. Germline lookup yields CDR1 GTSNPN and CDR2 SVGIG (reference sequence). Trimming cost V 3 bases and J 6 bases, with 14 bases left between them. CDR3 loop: CAWRRSGRDGYTF. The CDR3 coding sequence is TGTGCCTGGAGAAGATCGGGGCGGGATGGCTACACCTTC.

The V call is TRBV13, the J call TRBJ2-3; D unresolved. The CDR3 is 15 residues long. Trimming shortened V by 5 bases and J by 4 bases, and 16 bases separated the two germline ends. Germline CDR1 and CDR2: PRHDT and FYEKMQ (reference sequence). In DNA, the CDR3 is TGTGCCAGCAGCCCCCGGGTCAGCAGTGCAGATACGCAGTATTTT. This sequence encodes CASSPRVSSADTQYF.

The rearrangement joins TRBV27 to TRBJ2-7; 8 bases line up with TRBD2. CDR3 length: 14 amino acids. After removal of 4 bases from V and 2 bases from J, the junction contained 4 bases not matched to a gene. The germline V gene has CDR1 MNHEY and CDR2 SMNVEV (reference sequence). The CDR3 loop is CASSSVAGPYEQYF. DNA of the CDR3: TGTGCCAGCAGTTCCGTAGCGGGACCCTACGAGCAGTACTTC.

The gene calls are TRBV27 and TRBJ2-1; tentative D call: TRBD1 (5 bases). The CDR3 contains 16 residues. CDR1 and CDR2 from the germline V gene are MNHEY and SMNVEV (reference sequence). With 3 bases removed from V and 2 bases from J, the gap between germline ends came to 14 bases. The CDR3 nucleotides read TGTGCCAGCAGTTTTGGCAGGCAGGGTACCTACAATGAGCAGTTCTTC. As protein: CASSFGRQGTYNEQFF.

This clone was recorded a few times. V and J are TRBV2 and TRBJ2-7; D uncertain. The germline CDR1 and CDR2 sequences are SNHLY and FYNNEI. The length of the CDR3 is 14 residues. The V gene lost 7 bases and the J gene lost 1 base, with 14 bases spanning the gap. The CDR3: CASTRPLRSYEQYF. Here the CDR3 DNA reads TGTGCCAGCACTCGCCCGCTGCGTTCCTACGAGCAGTACTTC. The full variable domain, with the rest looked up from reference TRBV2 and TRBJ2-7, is EPEVTQTPSHQVTQMGQEVILRCVPISNHLYFYWYRQILGQKVEFLVSFYNNEISEKSEIFDDQFSVERPDGSNFTLKIRSTKLEDSAMYFCASTRPLRSYEQYFGPGTRLTVT.